This paragraph reports one T cell receptor beta chain. This entry is derived from a study of blood T cell repertoires in COVID-19. Study summary: Spain, Italy and the United States supplied samples that represented acute and convalescent COVID-19. Sources were T cells, B-cell-depleted T cells, or PBMCs; the material itself was cDNA or gDNA.

With V trimmed by 3 bases and J by 8 bases, 4 bases remained unmatched. CDR1 is SEHNR, CDR2 FQNEAQ, per germline (reference sequence). The CDR3 runs to 14 residues. Per the study methods: Amplification with reference gene primers provided the estimates of nucleated cell counts. Produced via immunoSEQ multiplex PCR; TCRdb's table is partial and in-frame only. V and J calls and clone size follow that table, whereas D and trimming were derived from the DNA. The data contain 120,000 or so clones, over 80% of them singletons. The sequenced sample was peripheral blood. The chain has TRBV7-9 and TRBJ1-4; 9 bases are shared with TRBD1. This receptor was obtained from a man aged 70-80 years with acute or convalescent COVID-19. In DNA form, the CDR3 reads TGTGCCAGCAGCTTGGGACAGGGACGCGAAAAACTGTTTTTT. Translating gives CASSLGQGREKLFF.